This is a list of T cell receptor beta chains from one sample in a study of blood T cell repertoires in COVID-19. Some clones are missing from TCRdb's copy, which holds only in-frame ones; the method was immunoSEQ multiplex PCR. The sample holds a few hundred thousand clones, 75% to 90% seen once. Sequenced: PBMCs or T cells enriched from blood (not recorded which). The receptors here all came from a woman between 55 and 75 years old who had recovered from COVID-19. CDR3s leave out the opening cysteine and the closing phenylalanine or tryptophan. D genes are given only for firm matches.

V: TRBV5-1; length: 13; D: TRBD1; J: TRBJ2-1; CDR3: ASSPNRGPRNEQF
V: TRBV10-3; length: 16; D: TRBD2; J: TRBJ2-1; CDR3: AISSLRRLAGGPSEQF
V: TRBV13; length: 9; D: -; J: TRBJ2-1; CDR3: ASSLFNEQF
V: TRBV2; length: 13; D: TRBD2; J: TRBJ2-5; CDR3: ASSRAPGGAETQY
V: TRBV30; length: 19; D: TRBD1; J: TRBJ1-1; CDR3: AWSVGRAFVPGTGVVTEAF
V: TRBV6-6; length: 12; D: -; J: TRBJ2-5; CDR3: ASSYGGDLETQY
V: TRBV6-5; length: 12; D: TRBD1; J: TRBJ2-3; CDR3: ASSRDRGTDTQY
V: TRBV10-3; length: 12; D: -; J: TRBJ1-4; CDR3: AISESKGGEKLF
V: TRBV19; length: 13; D: TRBD1; J: TRBJ2-7; CDR3: ASSIGTGGFGEQY
V: TRBV19; length: 15; D: -; J: TRBJ1-5; CDR3: ASSPLREVGLPQPQH
V: TRBV28; length: 11; D: TRBD1; J: TRBJ1-2; CDR3: ASRVGQVRGYT
V: TRBV2; length: 13; D: TRBD1; J: TRBJ2-1; CDR3: ASRKGQGIYNEQF
V: TRBV5-1; length: 13; D: TRBD2; J: TRBJ2-3; CDR3: ASCAAGGFVDTQY
V: TRBV28; length: 12; D: -; J: TRBJ1-5; CDR3: ASSFTPQAPPQH
V: TRBV7-9; length: 13; D: -; J: TRBJ1-4; CDR3: ASSLGGQFNEKLF
V: TRBV18; length: 13; D: -; J: TRBJ1-6; CDR3: ASSILDNNNSPLH
V: TRBV6-7; length: 12; D: -; J: TRBJ1-5; CDR3: ASSNRARGQPQH
V: TRBV7-9; length: 14; D: -; J: TRBJ1-4; CDR3: ATPLSPGATNEKLF
V: TRBV27; length: 14; D: TRBD1; J: TRBJ1-5; CDR3: ASSPGQGVFNQPQH
V: TRBV10-2; length: 13; D: -; J: TRBJ2-3; CDR3: ASSDLAGSRDTQY
V: TRBV11-2; length: 13; D: TRBD1; J: TRBJ1-3; CDR3: ASSWGLGQINTIY
V: TRBV25-1; length: 15; D: TRBD2; J: TRBJ2-3; CDR3: ASSDHPLSGGRDTQY
V: TRBV14; length: 11; D: -; J: TRBJ1-2; CDR3: ASSVQGTYGYT
V: TRBV30; length: 11; D: -; J: TRBJ2-5; CDR3: AWSVRGVETQY
V: TRBV18; length: 13; D: -; J: TRBJ1-3; CDR3: ASSPQGLSGNTIY
V: TRBV11-3; length: 14; D: -; J: TRBJ2-3; CDR3: ASSSSGGLGTDTQY
V: TRBV21-1; length: 15; D: -; J: TRBJ1-4; CDR3: ASSSRSRVRLNEKLF
V: TRBV3-1/TRBV3-2; length: 12; D: -; J: TRBJ1-2; CDR3: ASSQQGYNYGYT
V: TRBV20-1; length: 9; D: -; J: TRBJ1-1; CDR3: SAGPNTEAF
V: TRBV9; length: 12; D: TRBD2; J: TRBJ2-7; CDR3: ASSESGGANEQY
V: TRBV6-5; length: 13; D: TRBD1; J: TRBJ2-1; CDR3: ASSRRTGADNEQF
V: TRBV19; length: 13; D: -; J: TRBJ1-6; CDR3: ASSPGHNYNSPLH
V: TRBV5-1; length: 18; D: TRBD2; J: TRBJ2-5; CDR3: ASSLGASGTSGGPQETQY
V: TRBV7-9; length: 15; D: TRBD2; J: TRBJ2-3; CDR3: ASSLGSVAGGPDTQY
V: TRBV24-1; length: 11; D: -; J: TRBJ2-5; CDR3: ATSGPNQETQY
V: TRBV2; length: 11; D: -; J: TRBJ1-3; CDR3: ASRGDYGNTIY
V: TRBV10-2; length: 13; D: -; J: TRBJ1-6; CDR3: ASSDGGSRQSPLH
V: TRBV19; length: 12; D: -; J: TRBJ1-4; CDR3: ASRWGGRGEKLF
V: TRBV5-1; length: 13; D: -; J: TRBJ2-5; CDR3: ASSFLGGAQETQY
V: TRBV2; length: 15; D: TRBD2; J: TRBJ2-5; CDR3: ASSELAGSPYQETQY
V: TRBV29-1; length: 15; D: TRBD1; J: TRBJ1-1; CDR3: SVVAGQWYSMNTEAF
V: TRBV3-1/TRBV3-2; length: 10; D: -; J: TRBJ1-2; CDR3: ASSQSNTGYT
V: TRBV9; length: 13; D: TRBD1; J: TRBJ2-2; CDR3: ASSGTGNVGGELF
V: TRBV6-5; length: 9; D: -; J: TRBJ1-4; CDR3: ASRWGGGLF
V: TRBV20-1; length: 8; D: -; J: TRBJ2-1; CDR3: SAGRDEQF
V: TRBV2; length: 18; D: -; J: TRBJ2-1; CDR3: ASSHVLGAKTDKSYNEQF
V: TRBV6-5; length: 10; D: -; J: TRBJ2-7; CDR3: ASDRQSYEQY
V: TRBV5-1; length: 14; D: -; J: TRBJ2-5; CDR3: ASSPRVRLAGETQY
V: TRBV12-3/TRBV12-4; length: 10; D: -; J: TRBJ2-1; CDR3: ASSPEWSEQF
V: TRBV23-1; length: 17; D: TRBD1; J: TRBJ1-1; CDR3: ASSRQNFGQGGGDTEAF
V: TRBV18; length: 11; D: -; J: TRBJ2-1; CDR3: ASSPPGYPEQF